This T cell receptor beta chain was identified in a study of early T cells in non-severe SARS-CoV-2 infection. Overall study context: RNA in bulk from unsorted whole blood was sequenced, and chains were unpaired.

The CDR3 extends over 16 amino acids. Germline V lookup: CDR1 SGHAT, CDR2 FQNNGV. The V and J ends lost 8 bases and 0 bases, in that order; junction bases with no gene match: 11. This clonotype was detected a few times. TCRdb re-analysed the 5' RACE reads in MiXCR, keeping a single row per CDR3 protein. Of under 85,000 distinct CDR3 sequences detected, under 9.5% appear once; the ten largest clones hold roughly 6%. Sample: whole blood. V usage is TRBV11-2 and J usage is TRBJ2-7; 9 nucleotides line up with TRBD2. The clonotype originates from an adult who was a healthcare worker with PCR-confirmed SARS-CoV-2 infection or an uninfected control (not recorded which). The CDR3 DNA sequence: TGTGCCAGCGAAGACCGACGAGCGGGAGGCTCCTACGAGCAGTACTTC. Residues: CASEDRRAGGSYEQYF.